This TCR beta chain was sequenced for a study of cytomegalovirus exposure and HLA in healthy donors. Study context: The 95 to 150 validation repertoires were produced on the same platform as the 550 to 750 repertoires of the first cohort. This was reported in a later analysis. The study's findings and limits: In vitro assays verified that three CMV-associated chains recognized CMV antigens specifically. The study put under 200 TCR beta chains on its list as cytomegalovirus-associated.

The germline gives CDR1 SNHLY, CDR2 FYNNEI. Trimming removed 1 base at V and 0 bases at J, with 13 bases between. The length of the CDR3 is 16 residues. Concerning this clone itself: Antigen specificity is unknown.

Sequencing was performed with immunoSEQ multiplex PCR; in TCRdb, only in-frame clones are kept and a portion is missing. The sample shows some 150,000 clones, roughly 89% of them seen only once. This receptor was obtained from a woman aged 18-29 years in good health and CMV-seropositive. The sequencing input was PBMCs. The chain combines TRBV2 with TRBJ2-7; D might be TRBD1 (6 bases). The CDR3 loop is CASSEDVYRASYEQYF. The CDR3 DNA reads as TGTGCCAGCAGTGAAGACGTGTACAGGGCCTCCTACGAGCAGTACTTC.